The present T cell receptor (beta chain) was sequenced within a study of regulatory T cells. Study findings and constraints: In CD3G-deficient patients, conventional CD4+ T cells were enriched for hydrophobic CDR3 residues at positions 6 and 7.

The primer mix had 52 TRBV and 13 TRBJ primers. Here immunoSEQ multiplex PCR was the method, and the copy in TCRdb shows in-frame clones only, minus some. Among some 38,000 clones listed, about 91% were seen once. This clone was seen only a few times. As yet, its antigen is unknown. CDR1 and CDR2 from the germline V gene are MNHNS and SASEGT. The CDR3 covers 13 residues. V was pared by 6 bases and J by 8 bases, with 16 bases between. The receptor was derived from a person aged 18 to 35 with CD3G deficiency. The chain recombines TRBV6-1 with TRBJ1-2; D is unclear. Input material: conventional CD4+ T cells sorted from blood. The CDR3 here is CASSAGFQRGYTF. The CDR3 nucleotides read TGTGCCAGCAGCGCGGGCTTCCAGAGAGGCTACACCTTC.